What follows is one T cell receptor beta chain and its context. The entry originates in a study of control samples from healthy donors and cancer patients. CDR1 LNHDA and CDR2 SQIVND come from the germline V gene (reference sequence). CDR3 length equals 15 residues. Trimming at V came to 6 bases and at J to 7 bases, leaving 3 bases not matched to a gene. Here immunoSEQ multiplex PCR was the method, and the copy in TCRdb shows in-frame clones only, minus some. Of some 120,000 clones listed, about 90% were seen once; the top ten hold around 2%. The sequenced sample was blood. This chain links TRBV19 with TRBJ2-1; 16 bases are a match to TRBD2. The sequence was obtained from a man between 18 and 35 years old in good health. This CDR3 is CASRKGLAGGNEQFF. The CDR3 DNA follows: TGTGCCAGTAGAAAGGGACTAGCGGGAGGGAATGAGCAGTTCTTC.